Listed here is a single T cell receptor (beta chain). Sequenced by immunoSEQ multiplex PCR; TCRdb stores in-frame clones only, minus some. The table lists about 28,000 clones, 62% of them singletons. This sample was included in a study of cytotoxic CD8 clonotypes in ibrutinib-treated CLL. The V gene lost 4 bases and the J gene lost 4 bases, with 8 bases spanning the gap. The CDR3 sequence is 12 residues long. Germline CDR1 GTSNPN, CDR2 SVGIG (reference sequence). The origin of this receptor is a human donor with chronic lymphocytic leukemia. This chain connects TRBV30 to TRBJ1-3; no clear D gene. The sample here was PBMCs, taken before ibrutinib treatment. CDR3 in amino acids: CAWINLGNTIYF. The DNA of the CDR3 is TGTGCCTGGATAAACCTCGGAAACACCATATATTTT.